The 28 T cell receptor beta chains reported below all come from one sample, sequenced in a study of CD8 T cells in Susac syndrome. With random hexamers, about 0.45 to 1 ug RNA was reverse transcribed. One entry per CDR3 protein, called by TCRdb with MiXCR from the immunoSEQ multiplex PCR reads. In the table there are 150,000 or so distinct CDR3 sequences, around 90% of which are singletons. The source material was CD4+ T cells from PBMCs. All receptors derive from a human donor in good health.

This chain links TRBV20-1 with TRBJ1-3; D call uncertain. Trimming took 1 base from V and 4 from J, leaving 14 bases between them. This CDR3 spans 15 amino acids. Per germline, CDR1 DFQATT and CDR2 SNEGSKA (reference sequence). For the CDR3, the DNA is TGCAGTGCTAGAGGGGCTGGGCTGGCGGGAAACACCATATATTTT. Protein product: CSARGAGLAGNTIYF.

J is TRBJ1-6 and V is TRBV20-1, with D maybe TRBD1 (5 bases). The germline V gene encodes CDR1 DFQATT and CDR2 SNEGSKA (reference sequence). CDR3 length: 15 amino acids. V was trimmed by 1 base and J by 3 bases, leaving 10 bases between them. The DNA for the CDR3 is TGCAGTGCTAGAGGAACAGGAGTCTATAATTCACCCCTCCACTTT. The encoded protein is CSARGTGVYNSPLHF.

V is TRBV20-1 and J is TRBJ1-1, with 9 nucleotides matching TRBD1. The CDR3 sequence is 13 residues long. J lost 4 bases, V lost 3 bases, and 3 bases had no gene match. The V gene's germline CDR1 is DFQATT and CDR2 SNEGSKA (reference sequence). CDR3 bases: TGCAGTGCTAGTAACAGGGGGCCCACTGAAGCTTTCTTT. Its protein product is CSASNRGPTEAFF.

The gene calls are TRBV7-6 and TRBJ2-5, with 12 bases fitting TRBD2. Germline trimming cut 3 bases from V and 3 bases from J; bases unmatched to any gene: 8. This CDR3 is built from 17 residues. Germline V CDR1 and CDR2: SGHVS, FNYEAQ. The CDR3 sequence is CASSLAGSSGGEETQYF. CDR3 DNA: TGTGCCAGCAGCTTGGCAGGTTCTAGCGGGGGGGAAGAGACCCAGTACTTC.

This chain links TRBV12-5 with TRBJ1-1; D is uncertain. V was trimmed by 2 bases and J by 3 bases, leaving 7 bases between them. Germline values: CDR1 LGHNT, CDR2 FRNRAP. The CDR3 extends over 13 amino acids. DNA of the CDR3: TGTGCTAGTGGTTTGACAGAGGACACTGAAGCTTTCTTT. This translates into CASGLTEDTEAFF.

This clonotype was observed a single time. This chain connects TRBV29-1 to TRBJ1-1, with a weak D call TRBD1 (5 bases). The CDR3 has 13 residues. The germline V gene has CDR1 SQVTM and CDR2 ANQGSEA. V lost 4 bases and J lost 3, with 12 bases in between. The CDR3 DNA reads TGCAGCGTTGTCGGGGGAGGCGACACTGAAGCTTTCTTT. Encoded protein: CSVVGGGDTEAFF.

The chain employs TRBV20-1 and TRBJ2-1; D is ambiguous. CDR1 and CDR2 (germline): DFQATT, SNEGSKA (reference sequence). The V and J ends lost 7 bases and 2 bases respectively, with 12 bases between them. The CDR3 spans 13 residues. The CDR3: CSGQLDPYNEQFF. CDR3 coding DNA: TGCAGTGGCCAGCTTGACCCCTACAATGAGCAGTTCTTC.

This chain links TRBV30 with TRBJ1-2; D possibly corresponds to TRBD1 (6 bases). CDR3 length: 13 residues. Looked up from germline, CDR1 is GTSNPN and CDR2 is SVGIG (reference sequence). Trimming cost V 2 bases and J 6 bases, with 13 bases left between them. The CDR3 here is CAWSLGTGNGYTF. Here the CDR3 DNA reads TGTGCCTGGAGTCTAGGAACAGGGAATGGCTACACCTTC.

V usage is TRBV29-1 and J usage is TRBJ2-5; D gene unclear. CDR1 SQVTM and CDR2 ANQGSEA come from the germline V gene. V was pared by 3 bases and J by 4 bases, with 12 bases between. The CDR3 totals 13 residues. CDR3 DNA sequence: TGCAGCGTTGACGTGGCGCTTGGAGAGACCCAGTACTTC. Translation: CSVDVALGETQYF.

The CDR3 sequence is CASSPPGSAKNIQYF. The CDR3 DNA sequence: TGTGCCAGCAGCCCTCCGGGGTCCGCCAAAAACATTCAGTACTTC. This sequence joins TRBV3-1 and TRBJ2-4; TRBD2 is a possible D gene (5 bases). V dropped 4 bases and J dropped 1 base, with 11 bases sitting between them. CDR1 and CDR2 from the germline V gene are LGHDT and YNNKEL (reference sequence). The CDR3 covers 15 residues. The full variable domain, rest sourced from reference TRBV3-1 and TRBJ2-4, is DTAVSQTPKYLVTQMGNDKSIKCEQNLGHDTMYWYKQDSKKFLKIMFSYNNKELIINETVPNRFSPKSPDKAHLNLHINSLELGDSAVYFCASSPPGSAKNIQYFGAGTRLSVL.

This chain uses TRBV4-3 with TRBJ2-4; possible D gene TRBD2, 5 bases. The V and J ends lost 4 bases and 3 bases respectively, with 13 bases between them. This CDR3 spans 15 amino acids. Germline V lookup: CDR1 LGHNA, CDR2 YSLEER. This CDR3 reads CASSPQAGDKNIQYF. In DNA, the CDR3 is TGCGCCAGCAGCCCCCAGGCCGGGGACAAAAACATTCAGTACTTC.

This clonotype has just one count. The rearrangement joins TRBV10-1 to TRBJ1-1, with 7 positions matching TRBD1. CDR1 and CDR2 from the germline V gene are WNHNN and SYGVQD (reference sequence). V was pared by 4 bases and J by 8 bases, with 7 bases of the junction left unmatched. This CDR3 region has 13 residues. In DNA form, the CDR3 reads TGCGCCAGCAGTGGACAGGGCTCTGGGGAAGCTTTCTTT. Its translation: CASSGQGSGEAFF.

The chain couples TRBV20-1 to TRBJ2-4; D not resolved. The V gene lost 0 bases and the J gene lost 7 bases, with 10 bases spanning the gap. This CDR3 comprises 13 residues. In germline, CDR1 is DFQATT, CDR2 SNEGSKA (reference sequence). The DNA for the CDR3 is TGCAGTGCTAGAGACCGGCCACCGAACATTCAGTACTTC. Translation: CSARDRPPNIQYF.

The rearrangement links TRBV20-1 to TRBJ2-5; D is perhaps TRBD2 (5 bases). CDR1 is DFQATT and CDR2 is SNEGSKA in the germline V gene (reference sequence). V was shortened by 1 base and J by 2 bases, with 20 bases between the two germline ends. The CDR3 length is 17 residues. The CDR3 loop is CSARGYYPGSTQETQYF. The CDR3 DNA reads as TGCAGTGCTAGAGGATATTATCCGGGGAGCACACAAGAGACCCAGTACTTC.

This chain connects TRBV5-6 to TRBJ2-2, with D hard to call. The germline gives CDR1 SGHDT, CDR2 YYEEEE. The V gene lost 4 bases and the J gene lost 4 bases, with 8 bases spanning the gap. The CDR3 covers 13 residues. The CDR3 spells CASSLRPTGELFF. The CDR3 DNA is TGTGCCAGCAGCCTACGACCCACCGGGGAGCTGTTTTTT.

This chain uses TRBV5-1 with TRBJ2-7; TRBD1 matches at 9 bases. The V segment lost 8 bases and the J segment 4 bases; nucleotides outside the gene matches: 7. The CDR3 has 13 amino acids. Germline-derived CDR1 and CDR2 are SGHRS and YFSETQ. The CDR3 loop reads CARTGTGFYEQYF. CDR3 sequence (DNA): TGCGCCAGGACCGGGACAGGGTTTTACGAGCAGTACTTC.

V is TRBV6-5 and J is TRBJ2-7; 12 bases line up with TRBD1. The CDR3 sequence is 19 residues long. V trimming: 0 bases; J trimming: 4 bases; junction bases outside the gene matches: 13. Per the germline V gene, CDR1 is MNHEY and CDR2 is SVGAGI. The CDR3 sequence: CASSYSYGSGTGGEYEQYF. The DNA of the CDR3 is TGTGCCAGCAGTTACTCTTACGGATCCGGGACAGGGGGCGAATACGAGCAGTACTTC.

The gene calls are TRBV19 and TRBJ2-1; 12 bases fit TRBD2. Germline CDR1 LNHDA, CDR2 SQIVND (reference sequence). The CDR3 has 17 residues. V trimming: 4 bases; J trimming: 12 bases; junction bases outside the gene matches: 16. The CDR3 sequence: CASSRLAGGRRKVGQFF. In nucleotides, the CDR3 is TGTGCCAGTAGTAGGCTAGCGGGGGGGCGCCGGAAAGTCGGGCAGTTCTTC.

V gene TRBV4-1 combines with J gene TRBJ1-1; perhaps TRBD1 as D (6 bases). V was shortened by 0 bases and J by 7 bases, with 12 bases between the two germline ends. CDR1 and CDR2 (germline): MGHRA, YSYEKL. This CDR3 comprises 14 residues. CDR3 protein: CASSQDSGGREAFF. The CDR3 nucleotides are TGCGCCAGCAGCCAAGACAGCGGGGGCCGTGAAGCTTTCTTT.

V gene TRBV3-1 combines with J gene TRBJ2-1; D unresolved. CDR3 length: 15 amino acids. Between the trimmed V and J ends, which lost 4 bases and 0 bases, there was a span of 10 bases. Per germline, CDR1 LGHDT and CDR2 YNNKEL (reference sequence). The CDR3 reads CASSPTRSSYNEQFF. As DNA, the CDR3 is TGTGCCAGCAGCCCGACACGGAGCTCCTACAATGAGCAGTTCTTC.

The V and J genes are TRBV3-1 and TRBJ2-1, with D unresolved. V dropped 1 base and J dropped 0 bases, with 7 bases sitting between them. CDR3 length equals 15 residues. In germline, CDR1 is LGHDT, CDR2 YNNKEL (reference sequence). The CDR3 loop is CASSQGLDSYNEQFF. CDR3 DNA: TGTGCCAGCAGCCAAGGGCTAGACTCCTACAATGAGCAGTTCTTC.

The chain has TRBV11-1 and TRBJ2-7; D not resolved. Germline V CDR1 and CDR2: SGHAT, FQDESV (reference sequence). The CDR3 loop spans 15 amino acids. The V and J ends lost 1 base and 1 base respectively, with 11 bases between them. The chain's CDR3 is CASSLGVLGSYEQYF. The CDR3 DNA sequence: TGTGCCAGCAGCTTAGGGGTTCTCGGATCCTACGAGCAGTACTTC.

The chain employs TRBV10-3 and TRBJ2-1, with TRBD2 matching 9 bases. CDR1 is ENHRY, CDR2 SYGVKD, per germline. The J segment lost 5 bases and the V segment lost 7 bases, leaving 9 bases of the junction unmatched. The CDR3 has 15 amino acids. For the CDR3, the DNA is TGTGCCATCAAGATTCGACTAGCGGAAAACAATGAGCAGTTCTTC. Translation: CAIKIRLAENNEQFF.

V usage is TRBV4-1 and J usage is TRBJ1-2; TRBD1 matches 8 bases. The germline CDR1 and CDR2 sequences are MGHRA and YSYEKL. CDR3 length: 13 amino acids. Losses at the gene ends were 0 bases for V and 8 bases for J; bases not matched to a gene: 2. CDR3 coding DNA: TGCGCCAGCAGCCAAGAGACAGGGGAGGGCTACACCTTC. This encodes CASSQETGEGYTF.

This sequence joins TRBV27 and TRBJ2-4; no reliable D call. V lost 4 bases to trimming and J lost 1 base, with 11 bases between them. CDR3 length equals 15 residues. The germline CDR1 and CDR2 sequences are MNHEY and SMNVEV (reference sequence). The CDR3 loop reads CASSWGRAAKNIQYF. CDR3 sequence (DNA): TGTGCCAGCAGTTGGGGTAGGGCGGCCAAAAACATTCAGTACTTC.

This chain links TRBV5-6 with TRBJ2-3, with 7 bases fitting TRBD2. This CDR3 is 14 amino acids long. From germline, CDR1 is SGHDT and CDR2 YYEEEE. V gave up 3 bases and J gave up 5 bases; unmatched junction bases: 6. The CDR3 region is CASSWGGEGDTQYF. The CDR3, as DNA: TGTGCCAGCAGCTGGGGAGGGGAAGGAGATACGCAGTATTTT.

This clonotype was detected only once. The rearrangement links TRBV5-4 to TRBJ2-3; 7 bases are a match to TRBD2. Unmatched junction bases numbered 3, after V lost 2 bases and J lost 0 bases. Germline V gene sequence: CDR1 SGHNT, CDR2 YYREEE (reference sequence). This CDR3 region has 15 residues. The CDR3 coding sequence is TGTGCCAGCAGCTTACGGACTAGAAGCACAGATACGCAGTATTTT. Protein sequence: CASSLRTRSTDTQYF.

The chain has TRBV28 and TRBJ1-1; possible D gene TRBD1, 6 bases. Trimming removed 6 bases at V and 10 bases at J, with 15 bases between. From germline, CDR1 is MDHEN and CDR2 SYDVKM. There are 12 residues in the CDR3. CDR3 in amino acids: CASRTQGLGAFF. The CDR3 bases are TGTGCCAGCAGAACCCAGGGGCTAGGAGCTTTCTTT.